This entry concerns a single T cell receptor beta chain. No antigen is known for it. The sample originates from a study of T-cell reconstitution after alpha-beta-depleted transplantation in children. Unique molecular identifiers tagged the TCRbeta library. TCRdb itself ran the PCR reads through MiXCR, one entry per CDR3 protein. The sample records about 70,000 distinct CDR3 sequences, roughly 11% being singletons. This CDR3 has 15 residues. CDR1 LNHDA and CDR2 SQIVND come from the germline V gene (reference sequence). The V gene lost 2 bases and the J gene lost 7 bases, with 15 bases spanning the gap. General study findings and limits: Alpha-beta T cells about two months after transplant reportedly derived from several hundred expanded graft clones.

This chain uses TRBV19 with TRBJ2-1; D gene unclear. Sequencing was performed on PBMCs, taken before TCRalphabeta/CD19-depleted stem cell transplant. The receptor was isolated from a boy aged 5 to 17 with acute myeloid leukemia, due to receive a stem cell transplant. For the CDR3, the DNA is TGTGCCAGTAGTATAATACCCCCCGTTCCAAATGAGCAGTTCTTC. Translated: CASSIIPPVPNEQFF.